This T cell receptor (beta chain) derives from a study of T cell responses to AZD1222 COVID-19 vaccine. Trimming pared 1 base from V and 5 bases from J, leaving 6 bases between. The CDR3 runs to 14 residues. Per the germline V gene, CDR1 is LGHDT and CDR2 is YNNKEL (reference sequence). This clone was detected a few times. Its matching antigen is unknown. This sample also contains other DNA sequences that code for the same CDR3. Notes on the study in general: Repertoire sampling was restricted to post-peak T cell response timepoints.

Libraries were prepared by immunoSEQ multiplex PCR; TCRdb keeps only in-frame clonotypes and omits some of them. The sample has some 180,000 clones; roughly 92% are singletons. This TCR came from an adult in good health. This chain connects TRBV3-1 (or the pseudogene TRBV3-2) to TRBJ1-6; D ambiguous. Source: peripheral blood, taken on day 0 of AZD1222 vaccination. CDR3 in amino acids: CASSQVRDNSPLHF. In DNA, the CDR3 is TGTGCCAGCAGCCAAGTAAGGGATAATTCACCCCTCCACTTT.